The 5 T cell receptor beta chains in this list originate from one sample, sequenced in a study of identifying expanded T cells in peripheral blood. This table comes from immunoSEQ multiplex PCR, and its TCRdb copy is limited to in-frame clones, with some not included. This sample carries some 120,000 clones, roughly 82% of them seen once, and the ten largest clones take 3.3%. Sequencing was carried out using blood. Receptors originate from a person between 18 and 75 years old in good health.

This chain links TRBV5-4 with TRBJ1-1; D ambiguous. Germline V lookup: CDR1 SGHNT, CDR2 YYREEE (reference sequence). V was cut by 0 bases and J by 1 base, with 4 bases left in between. There are 13 residues in the CDR3. The DNA for the CDR3 is TGTGCCAGCAGCTTGGGAGAGAACACTGAAGCTTTCTTT. Encoded protein: CASSLGENTEAFF.

V gene TRBV27 combines with J gene TRBJ2-7; TRBD1 matches 9 bases. The CDR3 runs 13 residues. CDR1 and CDR2 (germline): MNHEY, SMNVEV (reference sequence). In DNA, the CDR3 is TGTGCTATAAGGGGGACAGGGTTCGGCGAGCAGTACTTC. Translating it yields CAIRGTGFGEQYF.

The rearrangement joins TRBV18 to TRBJ1-1; D remains unclear. Trimming pared 8 bases from V and 5 bases from J, leaving 12 bases between. The CDR3 covers 12 residues. Germline V gene sequence: CDR1 KGHSH, CDR2 LQKENI. CDR3 loop: CASRLGGTEAFF. The DNA for the CDR3 is TGTGCCAGCCGACTGGGAGGGACTGAAGCTTTCTTT.

The chain has TRBV15 and TRBJ1-4; D unclear. Germline V gives CDR1 LNHNV, CDR2 YYDKDF (reference sequence). The V end was cut by 3 bases, the J end by 0 bases, with 5 bases between. CDR3 length: 14 residues. In DNA, the CDR3 is TGTGCCACCAGCAGGGATGCAACTAATGAAAAACTGTTTTTT. Translation gives CATSRDATNEKLFF.

The rearrangement uses TRBV10-3 and TRBJ2-3; D possibly corresponds to TRBD2 (6 bases). This CDR3 is 12 amino acids long. V was trimmed by 8 bases and J by 6 bases, leaving 12 bases between them. Germline V gene sequence: CDR1 ENHRY, CDR2 SYGVKD. The CDR3 DNA reads TGTGCCATCTCACCTAGCGCTGATACGCAGTATTTT. This codes for CAISPSADTQYF.